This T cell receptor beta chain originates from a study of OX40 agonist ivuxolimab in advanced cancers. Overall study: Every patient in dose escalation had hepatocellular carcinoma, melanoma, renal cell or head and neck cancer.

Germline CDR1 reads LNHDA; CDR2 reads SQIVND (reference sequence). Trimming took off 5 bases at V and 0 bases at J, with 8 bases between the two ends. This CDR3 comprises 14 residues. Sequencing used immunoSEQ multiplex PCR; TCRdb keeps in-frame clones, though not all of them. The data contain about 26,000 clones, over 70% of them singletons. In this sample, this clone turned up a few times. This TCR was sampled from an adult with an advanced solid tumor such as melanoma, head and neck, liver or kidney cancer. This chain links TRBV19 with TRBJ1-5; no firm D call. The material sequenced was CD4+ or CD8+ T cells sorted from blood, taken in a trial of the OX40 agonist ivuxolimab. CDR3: CASSPIGSNQPQHF. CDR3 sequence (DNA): TGTGCCAGTAGTCCAATCGGTAGCAATCAGCCCCAGCATTTT.